This TCR beta chain comes out of a study of blood T cell repertoires in COVID-19. The overall study: PBMCs, B-cell-depleted T cells, or T cells were the source of the cDNA or gDNA that made up the material.

The V gene end was trimmed by 1 base and the J gene end by 8 bases; junction bases not matched to a gene: 4. CDR3 length: 15 residues. The germline V gene has CDR1 SGHDN and CDR2 FVKESK. Original processing notes: The assay estimated nucleated cells by amplifying reference gene primers. Clones were read by immunoSEQ multiplex PCR, and TCRdb kept only the in-frame ones, dropping some. V, J and clone size derive from that table, while D and trimming were established from the DNA sequence. The sample lists 120,000 to 150,000 clones; 65% to 90% were seen once. The sequencing sample was made of peripheral blood. The genes are TRBV14 and TRBJ1-6, with TRBD1 matching over 8 bases. This receptor was taken from a man aged 45-65 years with acute or convalescent COVID-19. CDR3 in DNA: TGTGCCAGCAGCCAAGTGACAGGGGCGTATTCACCCCTCCACTTT. It is translated as CASSQVTGAYSPLHF.